The clone carrying this TCR beta chain has just one count. What it binds is unknown. At one end, the junction sequence differs from germline, possibly due to a read error. TCRdb re-called the 5' RACE reads with MiXCR, one entry per CDR3 protein. The sample contains about 1,200 distinct CDR3 sequences, approximately 24% of which appear only once. This CDR3 comprises 15 residues. Germline V CDR1 and CDR2: SSHAT, FNYEAQ (reference sequence). This entry belongs to a study of spatial heterogeneity in lung cancer. Study outcomes and limitations: Mutation counts in tumors were tracked by counts of expanded intratumoral alpha and beta TCRs.

Stated time point: sample taken at primary tumor resection. The TCR sequence derives from a male donor with early-stage non-small cell lung cancer. Sample: lung tumor tissue, taken at surgery. The genes are TRBV7-7 and TRBJ2-3; no clear D. Written as DNA, the CDR3 is TGTGCTAGCAGCTTAACCCAGCGCAGCACAGATACGCAGTATTTT. This sequence encodes CASSLTQRSTDTQYF.